A single T cell receptor beta chain is shown here with its context. This entry is derived from a study of blood T cell repertoires in COVID-19. Study summary: From the United States, Italy and Spain came samples of acute and convalescent COVID-19. Nucleic acid was either cDNA or gDNA, and it came from T cells, B-cell-depleted T cells, or PBMCs.

V lost 5 bases, J lost 0 bases, and 14 bases lay in between. This CDR3 has 15 amino acids. Germline V gene data show CDR1 as LNHDA and CDR2 as SQIVND (reference sequence). Original methodology: From reference gene primer amplification, estimates of nucleated cell counts were derived. Only in-frame clones appear in the TCRdb table, and some are missing; sequencing was by immunoSEQ multiplex PCR. V and J calls and clone size are given by that table; D and trimming were obtained from the DNA. Of about 57,000 clones in the sample, 88% were seen once. The sample taken for sequencing was peripheral blood. The receptor comes from a human donor in a cohort sampled during active COVID-19. The V call is TRBV19, the J call TRBJ2-7, with unresolved D. CDR3 in amino acids: CASSVDFRSSYEQYF. The DNA for the CDR3 is TGTGCCAGTAGTGTTGATTTTAGGAGCTCCTACGAGCAGTACTTC.